The 17 T cell receptor beta chains reported below all come from one sample, sequenced in a study of vaccination and CD4 T cells after COVID-19. The study sequenced cultured CD4+ T cell DNA using the Oncomine TCR Beta short-read assay. TCRdb itself ran the PCR reads through MiXCR, one entry per CDR3 protein. Of roughly 20,000 distinct CDR3 sequences in the sample, around 70% are singletons; the top ten hold less than 6%. No antigen is known for these receptors. Described treatment: roughly 10-day PBMC culture with coronavirus spike peptide pools or control peptides (ViraFEST assay). What was sequenced was CD4+ T cells from blood, cultured in vitro. All receptors come from a human donor who had recovered from COVID-19.

V gene TRBV7-3 combines with J gene TRBJ2-6, with 10 bases that match TRBD1. Unmatched junction bases numbered 11, after V lost 5 bases and J lost 4 bases. This CDR3 contains 18 residues. Germline V gene sequence: CDR1 SGHTA, CDR2 FQGTGA. In nucleotides, the CDR3 is TGTGCCAGCAGCAAACGGGACAGGGGATCAACCGGGGCCAACGTCCTGACTTTC. Its translation: CASSKRDRGSTGANVLTF.

This clonotype has more than one count but fewer than ten. This chain links TRBV24-1 with TRBJ1-2; D unclear. V was clipped by 4 bases and J by 7 bases, with 15 bases between them. This CDR3 is built from 14 residues. CDR1 and CDR2 (germline): KGHDR, SFDVKD. In nucleotides, the CDR3 is TGTGCCACCAGTGAACTGGGATCTATGACTGGCTACACCTTC. This codes for CATSELGSMTGYTF.

This clonotype turned up a few times. The rearrangement joins TRBV7-2 to TRBJ1-2; D is unresolved. The germline V and J ends were trimmed by 5 bases and 0 bases, with 7 bases remaining between them. CDR1 and CDR2 (germline): SGHTA, FQGNSA. The CDR3 consists of 13 residues. CDR3 coding DNA: TGTGCCAGCAGCGACAAAACTAACTATGGCTACACCTTC. It specifies CASSDKTNYGYTF.

The chain recombines TRBV20-1 with TRBJ1-4; 7 bases line up with TRBD1. CDR3 length: 13 amino acids. CDR1 DFQATT and CDR2 SNEGSKA come from the germline V gene (reference sequence). V was clipped by 6 bases and J by 10 bases; unmatched bases: 11. The CDR3 protein is CSAATGSLGKLFF. As DNA, the CDR3 is TGCAGTGCCGCGACAGGGTCCCTGGGAAAACTGTTTTTT.

This clonotype was found once. The rearrangement links TRBV11-3 to TRBJ2-5, with 7 bases aligning to TRBD1. There are 13 residues in the CDR3. Per germline, CDR1 SGHNT and CDR2 YENEEA. Germline trimming cut 6 bases from V and 4 bases from J; bases unmatched to any gene: 5. The CDR3 sequence is CASSGQVGETQYF. In DNA, the CDR3 is TGTGCCAGCAGTGGACAGGTGGGAGAGACCCAGTACTTC.

This clonotype turned up a few times. The chain joins TRBV7-9 to TRBJ2-3; D is possibly TRBD2 (6 bases). V lost 5 bases to trimming and J lost 3 bases, with 21 bases between them. The CDR3 consists of 17 residues. The germline gives CDR1 SEHNR, CDR2 FQNEAQ (reference sequence). DNA of the CDR3: TGTGCCAGCAGCCTTTCCGGGCCACTGGAGGGGACAGATACGCAGTATTTT. Translation: CASSLSGPLEGTDTQYF.

The gene calls are TRBV6-2 or TRBV6-3 and TRBJ1-1, with D perhaps TRBD1 (5 bases). V lost 7 bases and J 3 bases, leaving 21 bases between the germline ends. The CDR3 totals 16 residues. Germline values: CDR1 MNHEY, CDR2 SVGEGT. In nucleotides, the CDR3 is TGTGCCAGCACCCCCGGGACTCCGGCCGGGCACACTGAAGCTTTCTTT. This sequence encodes CASTPGTPAGHTEAFF.

The chain employs TRBV10-1 and TRBJ1-2; 9 positions match TRBD1. The length of the CDR3 is 13 residues. Germline values: CDR1 WNHNN, CDR2 SYGVQD (reference sequence). V dropped 5 bases and J dropped 6; count of bases not matched to a gene: 4. CDR3 loop: CASSRDRENGYTF. Written as DNA, the CDR3 is TGCGCCAGCAGTCGGGACAGGGAGAATGGCTACACCTTC.

The V and J genes are TRBV19 and TRBJ2-7, with 9 bases aligning to TRBD2. From germline, CDR1 is LNHDA and CDR2 SQIVND (reference sequence). The CDR3 is 15 residues long. Germline trimming cut 1 base from V and 7 bases from J; bases unmatched to any gene: 8. The CDR3 region has the DNA TGTGCCAGTAGTATAGGACTAGCGGTAGAGGGAGAGCAGTACTTC. Its translation is CASSIGLAVEGEQYF.

The V call is TRBV15, the J call TRBJ1-2; D is perhaps TRBD1 (6 bases). Germline V lookup: CDR1 LNHNV, CDR2 YYDKDF (reference sequence). The CDR3 extends over 14 amino acids. Between the trimmed V and J ends, which lost 0 bases and 4 bases, there was a span of 9 bases. In DNA, the CDR3 is TGTGCCACCAGCAGAGATCGGGACACCTATGGCTACACCTTC. Translated, it gives CATSRDRDTYGYTF.

This clonotype has a handful of counts. Its ends do not fully match the called genes, so a read error is possible. The chain uses TRBV4-3 and TRBJ2-7; 10 nucleotides line up with TRBD1. The length of the CDR3 is 16 residues. Germline loops: CDR1 LGHNA, CDR2 YSLEER. CDR3 sequence reads: CASSQGQGAAGEKRHF. CDR3 coding DNA: TGCGCCAGCAGCCAAGGACAGGGGGCGGCGGGCGAGAAGCGTCACTTC.

The chain carries TRBV28 and TRBJ1-4; D is uncertain. The CDR3 is 11 residues long. CDR1 MDHEN and CDR2 SYDVKM come from the germline V gene. Trimming stripped 2 bases from V and 7 bases from J, with 2 bases between. DNA for the CDR3: TGTGCCAGCAGTTTAGGTGAAAAACTGTTTTTT. This codes for CASSLGEKLFF.

J is TRBJ2-5 and V is TRBV20-1; the D gene is possibly TRBD2 (5 bases). The CDR3 sequence is 12 residues long. Germline V gene data show CDR1 as DFQATT and CDR2 as SNEGSKA (reference sequence). V shed 2 bases and J shed 2 bases, with 6 bases lying between them. The CDR3 reads CSARKRQETQYF. The CDR3 region has the DNA TGCAGTGCTAGAAAGCGGCAAGAGACCCAGTACTTC.

This clonotype was seen only once. V gene TRBV27 combines with J gene TRBJ2-1; perhaps TRBD2 as D (5 bases). Trimming pared 6 bases from V and 5 bases from J, leaving 17 bases between. The CDR3 loop spans 15 amino acids. The germline gives CDR1 MNHEY, CDR2 SMNVEV (reference sequence). For the CDR3, the DNA is TGTGCCAGCAGCCCTCGGCGGGCCATAAACAATGAGCAGTTCTTC. It codes for CASSPRRAINNEQFF.

The CDR3 nucleotides are TGCAGTGCTAGAGATCTGGGCAGGGCCTATCAGCCCCAGCATTTT. Translation: CSARDLGRAYQPQHF. The rearrangement links TRBV20-1 to TRBJ1-5, with D perhaps TRBD1 (5 bases). Germline CDR1 DFQATT, CDR2 SNEGSKA (reference sequence). V was cut by 0 bases and J by 5 bases, with 14 bases left in between. The CDR3 has 15 residues.

The chain employs TRBV24-1 and TRBJ2-5, with 13 bases lining up with TRBD2. The germline V gene encodes CDR1 KGHDR and CDR2 SFDVKD. CDR3 length: 17 residues. Trimming removed 3 bases from V and 5 bases from J; junction bases left unmatched: 8. The CDR3 sequence: CATSDGRLAGGRETQYF. CDR3 nucleotides: TGTGCCACCAGTGATGGTCGACTAGCGGGAGGTAGGGAGACCCAGTACTTC.

The chain carries TRBV20-1 and TRBJ2-3; D is possibly TRBD1 (6 bases). Germline loops: CDR1 DFQATT, CDR2 SNEGSKA (reference sequence). The CDR3 totals 12 residues. Trimming shortened V by 3 bases and J by 6 bases, and 10 bases separated the two germline ends. CDR3 residues: CSASLQGDTQYF. The CDR3 DNA reads as TGCAGTGCTAGCCTACAGGGCGATACGCAGTATTTT.